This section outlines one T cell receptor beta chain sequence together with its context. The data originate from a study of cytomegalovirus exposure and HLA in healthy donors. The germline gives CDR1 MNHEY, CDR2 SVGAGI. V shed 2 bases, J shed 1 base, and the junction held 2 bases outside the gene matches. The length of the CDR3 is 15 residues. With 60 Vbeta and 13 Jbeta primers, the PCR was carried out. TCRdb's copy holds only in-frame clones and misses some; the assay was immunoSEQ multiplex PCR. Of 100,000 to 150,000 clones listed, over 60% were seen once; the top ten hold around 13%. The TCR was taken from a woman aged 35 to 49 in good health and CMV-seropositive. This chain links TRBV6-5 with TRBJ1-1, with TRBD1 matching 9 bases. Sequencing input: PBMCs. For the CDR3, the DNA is TGTGCCAGCAGTTACCAGGGACAGGGGAACACTGAAGCTTTCTTT. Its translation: CASSYQGQGNTEAFF.